This entry concerns a single T cell receptor (beta chain). This sample is drawn from a study of control samples from healthy donors and cancer patients. The repertoire was sequenced with immunoSEQ multiplex PCR; TCRdb's copy has only in-frame clones and lacks some. The data hold 100,000 to 150,000 clones, with approximately 90% observed a single time. The sequenced sample was blood. The origin of this receptor is a woman in her forties or fifties in good health.

CDR3 nucleotide sequence: TGCGCCAGCAGCCTGGGTGGAGCAGCTGAGTACAATGAGCAGTTCTTC. This gives the protein CASSLGGAAEYNEQFF. The V and J genes are TRBV5-1 and TRBJ2-1, with unresolved D. This CDR3 contains 16 residues. Trimming left V 4 bases short and J 4 bases short, with 18 bases between. Germline V gives CDR1 SGHRS, CDR2 YFSETQ. The full variable domain, its missing parts supplied by reference TRBV5-1 and TRBJ2-1, is KAGVTQTPRYLIKTRGQQVTLSCSPISGHRSVSWYQQTPGQGLQFLFEYFSETQRNKGNFPGRFSGRQFSNSRSEMNVSTLELGDSALYLCASSLGGAAEYNEQFFGPGTRLTVL.